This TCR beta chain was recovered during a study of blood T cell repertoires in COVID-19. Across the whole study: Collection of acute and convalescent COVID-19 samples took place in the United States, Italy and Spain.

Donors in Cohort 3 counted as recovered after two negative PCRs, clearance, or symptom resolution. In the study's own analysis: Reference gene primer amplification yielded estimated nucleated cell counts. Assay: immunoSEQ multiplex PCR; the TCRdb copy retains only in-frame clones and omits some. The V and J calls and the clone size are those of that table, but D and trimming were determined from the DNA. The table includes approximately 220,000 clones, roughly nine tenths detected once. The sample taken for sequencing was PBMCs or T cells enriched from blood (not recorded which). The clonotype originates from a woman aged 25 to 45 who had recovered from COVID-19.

The CDR3 is CASSQDRPDRVGEKLFF. Here the CDR3 DNA reads TGTGCCAGCAGCCAAGATCGTCCGGACAGGGTGGGCGAAAAACTGTTTTTT. The rearrangement uses TRBV4-2 and TRBJ1-4, with 8 bases aligning to TRBD1. Per germline, CDR1 LGHNA and CDR2 YNFKEQ. The CDR3 has 17 amino acids. The ends lost 0 bases at V and 8 bases at J; junction bases unmatched: 11.